The clone carrying this T cell receptor (beta chain) occurred many times. The V segment lost 7 bases and the J segment 6 bases; nucleotides outside the gene matches: 5. Germline values: CDR1 SQVTM, CDR2 ANQGSEA. The CDR3 has 13 amino acids. The data stem from a study of T-cell reconstitution after alpha-beta-depleted transplantation in children. A library of TCRbeta sequences, prepared with unique molecular identifiers, was generated. A single record per CDR3 protein comes from TCRdb applying MiXCR to the PCR reads. There are hundreds of thousands of distinct CDR3 sequences in the sample; roughly 15% occur only once, and approximately 5% lies in the top ten.

V and J are TRBV29-1 and TRBJ2-3, with TRBD2 matching 12 bases. The material was PBMCs, mostly from graft donor cells, obtained 360 days after TCRalphabeta/CD19-depleted stem cell transplant. The TCR comes from a male patient younger than 18 who had a stem cell transplant for acute lymphoblastic leukemia, so the T cells may come from the graft donor. In DNA form, the CDR3 reads TGCAGCGGACTAGCGGGAGTATCTGATACGCAGTATTTT. This encodes CSGLAGVSDTQYF.